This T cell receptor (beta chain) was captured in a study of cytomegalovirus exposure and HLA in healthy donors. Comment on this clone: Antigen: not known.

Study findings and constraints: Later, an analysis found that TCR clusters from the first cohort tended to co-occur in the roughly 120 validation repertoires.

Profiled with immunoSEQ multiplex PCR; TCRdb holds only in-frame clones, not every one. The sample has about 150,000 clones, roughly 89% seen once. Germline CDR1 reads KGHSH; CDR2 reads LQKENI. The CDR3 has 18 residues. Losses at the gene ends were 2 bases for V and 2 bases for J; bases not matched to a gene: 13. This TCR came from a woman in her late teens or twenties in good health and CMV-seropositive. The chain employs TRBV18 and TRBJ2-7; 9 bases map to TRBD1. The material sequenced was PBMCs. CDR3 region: CASSPASVGQGNTYEQYF. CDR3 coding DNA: TGTGCCAGCTCACCAGCATCTGTGGGACAGGGCAATACCTACGAGCAGTACTTC.